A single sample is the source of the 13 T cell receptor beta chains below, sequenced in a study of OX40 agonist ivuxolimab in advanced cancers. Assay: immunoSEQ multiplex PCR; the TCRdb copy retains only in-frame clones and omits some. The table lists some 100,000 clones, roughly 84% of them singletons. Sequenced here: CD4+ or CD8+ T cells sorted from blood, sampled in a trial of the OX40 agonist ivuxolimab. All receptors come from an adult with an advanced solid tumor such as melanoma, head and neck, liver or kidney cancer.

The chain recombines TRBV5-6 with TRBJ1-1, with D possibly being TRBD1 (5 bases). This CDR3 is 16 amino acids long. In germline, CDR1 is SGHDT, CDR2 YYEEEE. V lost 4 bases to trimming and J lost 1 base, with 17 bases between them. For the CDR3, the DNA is TGTGCCAGCAGCCAGAATCCGGGACTATGGAACACTGAAGCTTTCTTT. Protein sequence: CASSQNPGLWNTEAFF. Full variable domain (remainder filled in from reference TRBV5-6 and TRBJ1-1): DAGVTQSPTHLIKTRGQQVTLRCSPKSGHDTVSWYQQALGQGPQFIFQYYEEEERQRGNFPDRFSGHQFPNYSSELNVNALLLGDSALYLCASSQNPGLWNTEAFFGQGTRLTVV.

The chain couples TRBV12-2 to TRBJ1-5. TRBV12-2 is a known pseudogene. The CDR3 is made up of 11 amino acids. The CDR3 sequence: CASRHQQPQHF. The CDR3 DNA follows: TGTGCAAGTCGGCACCAACAGCCCCAGCATTTT.

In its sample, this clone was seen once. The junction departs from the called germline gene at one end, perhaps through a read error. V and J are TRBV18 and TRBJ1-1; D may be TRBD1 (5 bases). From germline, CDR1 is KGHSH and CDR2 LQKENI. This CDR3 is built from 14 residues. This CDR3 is CASSPQVRESEAFF. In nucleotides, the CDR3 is TGTGCCAGCTCCCCACAGGTGAGGGAATCTGAAGCTTTCTTT.

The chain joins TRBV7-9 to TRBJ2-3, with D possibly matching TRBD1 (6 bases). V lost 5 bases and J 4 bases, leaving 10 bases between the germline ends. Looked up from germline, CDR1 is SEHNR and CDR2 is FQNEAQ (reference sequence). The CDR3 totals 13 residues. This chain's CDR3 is CASSMTGPDTQYF. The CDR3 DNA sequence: TGTGCCAGCAGCATGACAGGTCCAGATACGCAGTATTTT. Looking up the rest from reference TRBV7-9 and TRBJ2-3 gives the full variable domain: DTGVSQNPRHKITKRGQNVTFRCDPISEHNRLYWYRQTLGQGPEFLTYFQNEAQLEKSRLLSDRFSAERPKGSFSTLEIQRTEQGDSAMYLCASSMTGPDTQYFGPGTRLTVL.

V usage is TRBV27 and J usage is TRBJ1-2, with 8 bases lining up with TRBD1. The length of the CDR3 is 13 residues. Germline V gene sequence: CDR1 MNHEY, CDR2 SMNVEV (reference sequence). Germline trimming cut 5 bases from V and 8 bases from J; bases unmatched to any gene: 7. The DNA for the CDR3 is TGTGCCAGCAGTCAACAGGGGGGTTCGGGCTACACCTTC. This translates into CASSQQGGSGYTF.

CDR3 sequence reads: CASTSGVTNEKLFF. CDR3 in DNA: TGTGCCAGCACGTCCGGGGTAACTAATGAAAAACTGTTTTTT. The chain couples TRBV7-2 to TRBJ1-4; D gene unclear. This CDR3 contains 14 residues. Deletions cut 7 bases from V and 1 base from J, with 10 bases between. The V gene's germline CDR1 is SGHTA and CDR2 FQGNSA.

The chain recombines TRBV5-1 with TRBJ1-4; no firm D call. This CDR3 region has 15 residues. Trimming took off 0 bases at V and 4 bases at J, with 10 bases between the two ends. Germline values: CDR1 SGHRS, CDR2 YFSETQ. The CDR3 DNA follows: TGCGCCAGCAGCTTGGAGGCCAGGCATAATGAAAAACTGTTTTTT. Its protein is CASSLEARHNEKLFF.

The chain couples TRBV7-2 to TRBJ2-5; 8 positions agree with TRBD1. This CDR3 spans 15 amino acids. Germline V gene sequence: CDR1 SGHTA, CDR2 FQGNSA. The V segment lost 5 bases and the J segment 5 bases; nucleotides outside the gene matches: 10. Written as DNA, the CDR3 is TGTGCCAGCAGCCTCCGCAGGGGGCCTTGGGAGACCCAGTACTTC. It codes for CASSLRRGPWETQYF.

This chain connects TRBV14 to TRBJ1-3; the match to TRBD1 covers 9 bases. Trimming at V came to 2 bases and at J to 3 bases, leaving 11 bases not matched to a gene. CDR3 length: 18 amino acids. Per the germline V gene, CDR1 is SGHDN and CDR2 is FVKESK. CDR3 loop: CASSQYPAGQGVGNTIYF. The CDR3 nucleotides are TGTGCCAGCAGCCAATACCCGGCGGGACAGGGAGTTGGAAACACCATATATTTT.

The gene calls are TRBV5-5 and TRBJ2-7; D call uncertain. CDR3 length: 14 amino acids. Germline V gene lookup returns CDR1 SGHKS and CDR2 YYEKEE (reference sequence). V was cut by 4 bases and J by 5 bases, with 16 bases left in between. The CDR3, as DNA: TGTGCCAGCAGCCCACGTGGGGATAGGGACGAGCAGTACTTC. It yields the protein CASSPRGDRDEQYF.

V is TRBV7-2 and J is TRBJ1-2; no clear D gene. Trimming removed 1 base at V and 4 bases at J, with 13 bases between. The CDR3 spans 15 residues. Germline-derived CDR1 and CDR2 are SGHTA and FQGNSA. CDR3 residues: CASSLETRFRYGYTF. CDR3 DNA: TGTGCCAGCAGCTTAGAAACCCGGTTCCGCTATGGCTACACCTTC.

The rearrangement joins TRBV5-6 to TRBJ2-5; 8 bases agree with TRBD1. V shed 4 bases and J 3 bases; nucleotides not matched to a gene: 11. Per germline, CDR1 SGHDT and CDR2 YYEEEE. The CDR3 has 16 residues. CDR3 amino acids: CASSLGQGDGKETQYF. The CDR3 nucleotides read TGTGCCAGCAGCCTAGGACAGGGCGACGGGAAAGAGACCCAGTACTTC.

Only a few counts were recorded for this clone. CDR3: CASSYGGYNEQFF. In DNA form, the CDR3 reads TGTGCCAGCAGCTACGGGGGGTACAATGAGCAGTTCTTC. The J gene is TRBJ2-1, the V gene TRBV7-3, with 7 bases aligning to TRBD2. CDR3 size: 13 residues. Germline values: CDR1 SGHTA, CDR2 FQGTGA. The junction had 1 base not matched to a gene; V was cut back by 4 bases and J by 4 bases.